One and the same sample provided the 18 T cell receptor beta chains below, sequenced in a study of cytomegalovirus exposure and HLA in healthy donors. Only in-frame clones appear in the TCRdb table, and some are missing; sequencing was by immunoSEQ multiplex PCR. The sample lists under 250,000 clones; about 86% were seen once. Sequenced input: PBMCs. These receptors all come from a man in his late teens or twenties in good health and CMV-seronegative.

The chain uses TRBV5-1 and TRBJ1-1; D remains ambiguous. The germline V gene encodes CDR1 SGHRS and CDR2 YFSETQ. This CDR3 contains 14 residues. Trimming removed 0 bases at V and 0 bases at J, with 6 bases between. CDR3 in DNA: TGCGCCAGCAGCTTGGGGGCTATGAACACTGAAGCTTTCTTT. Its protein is CASSLGAMNTEAFF.

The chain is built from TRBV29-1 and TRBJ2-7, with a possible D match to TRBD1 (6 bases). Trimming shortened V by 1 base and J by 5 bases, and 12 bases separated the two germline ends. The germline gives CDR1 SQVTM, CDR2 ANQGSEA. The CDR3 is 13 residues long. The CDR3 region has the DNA TGCAGCGTTGAAGCAGCACAGGGAGACGAGCAGTACTTC. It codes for CSVEAAQGDEQYF.

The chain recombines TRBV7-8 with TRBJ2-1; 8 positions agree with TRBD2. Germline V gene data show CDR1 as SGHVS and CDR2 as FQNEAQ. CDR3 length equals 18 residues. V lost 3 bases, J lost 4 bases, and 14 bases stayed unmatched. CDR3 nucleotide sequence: TGTGCCAGCAGCTTGGTGTCGGGAGGGAGGGCCAGGTACAATGAGCAGTTCTTC. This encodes CASSLVSGGRARYNEQFF.

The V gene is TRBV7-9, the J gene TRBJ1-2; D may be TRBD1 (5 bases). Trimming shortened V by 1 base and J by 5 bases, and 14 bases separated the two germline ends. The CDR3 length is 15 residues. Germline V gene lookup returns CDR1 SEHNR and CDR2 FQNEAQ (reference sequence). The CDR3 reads CASSLVGQGGYGYTF. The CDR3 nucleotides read TGTGCCAGCAGCTTAGTAGGGCAGGGAGGTTATGGCTACACCTTC.

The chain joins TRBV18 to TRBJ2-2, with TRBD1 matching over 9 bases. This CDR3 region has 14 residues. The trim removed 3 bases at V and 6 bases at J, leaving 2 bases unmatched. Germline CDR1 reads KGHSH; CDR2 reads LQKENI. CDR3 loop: CASSPGTGSGELFF. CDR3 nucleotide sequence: TGTGCCAGCTCACCCGGGACAGGGTCCGGGGAGCTGTTTTTT.

The CDR3 reads CASSLGSDTGELFF. CDR3 nucleotides: TGTGCCAGCAGCTTGGGCTCGGACACCGGGGAGCTGTTTTTT. The chain combines TRBV7-2 with TRBJ2-2; D unclear. Germline loops: CDR1 SGHTA, CDR2 FQGNSA. The CDR3 loop spans 14 amino acids. V was shortened by 3 bases and J by 3 bases, with 8 bases between the two germline ends.

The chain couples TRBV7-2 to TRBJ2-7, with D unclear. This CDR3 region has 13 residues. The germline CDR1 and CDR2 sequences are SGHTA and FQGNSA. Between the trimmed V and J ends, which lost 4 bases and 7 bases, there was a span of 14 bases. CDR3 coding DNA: TGTGCCAGCAGCTACCCTCCTTTGCGGGAGCAGTACTTC. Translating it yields CASSYPPLREQYF.

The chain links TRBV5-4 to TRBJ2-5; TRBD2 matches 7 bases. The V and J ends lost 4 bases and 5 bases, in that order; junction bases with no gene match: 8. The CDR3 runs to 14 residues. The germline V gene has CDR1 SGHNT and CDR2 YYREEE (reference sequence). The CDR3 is CASSLPGREETQYF. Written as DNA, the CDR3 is TGTGCCAGCAGCCTCCCGGGGAGGGAGGAGACCCAGTACTTC. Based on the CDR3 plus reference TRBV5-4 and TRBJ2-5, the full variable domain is ETGVTQSPTHLIKTRGQQVTLRCSSQSGHNTVSWYQQALGQGPQFIFQYYREEENGRGNFPPRFSGLQFPNYSSELNVNALELDDSALYLCASSLPGREETQYFGPGTRLLVL.

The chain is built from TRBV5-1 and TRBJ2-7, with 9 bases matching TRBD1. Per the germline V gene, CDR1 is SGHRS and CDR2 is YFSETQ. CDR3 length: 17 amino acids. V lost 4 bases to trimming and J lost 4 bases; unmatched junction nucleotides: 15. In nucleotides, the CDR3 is TGCGCCAGCAGCCTCAATCCCGGGACAGGGTTTTTGTACGAGCAGTACTTC. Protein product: CASSLNPGTGFLYEQYF.

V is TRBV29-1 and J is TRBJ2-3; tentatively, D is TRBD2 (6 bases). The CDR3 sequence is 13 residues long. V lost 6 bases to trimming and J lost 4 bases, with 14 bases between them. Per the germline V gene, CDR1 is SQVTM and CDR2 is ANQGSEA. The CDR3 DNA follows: TGCAGCGTCCTGACTAGGCTTGCAGATACGCAGTATTTT. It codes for CSVLTRLADTQYF.

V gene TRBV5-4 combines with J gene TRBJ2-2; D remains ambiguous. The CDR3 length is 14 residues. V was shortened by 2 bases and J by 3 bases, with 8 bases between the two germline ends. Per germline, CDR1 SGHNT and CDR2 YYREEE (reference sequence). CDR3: CASSFFGYTGELFF. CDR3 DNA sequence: TGTGCCAGCAGCTTTTTCGGTTACACCGGGGAGCTGTTTTTT.

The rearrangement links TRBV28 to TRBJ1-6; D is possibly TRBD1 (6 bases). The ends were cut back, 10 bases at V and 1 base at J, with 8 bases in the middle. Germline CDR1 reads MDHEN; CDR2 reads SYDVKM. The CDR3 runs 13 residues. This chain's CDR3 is CATTGSYNSPLHF. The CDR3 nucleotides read TGTGCCACAACAGGGTCCTATAATTCACCCCTCCACTTT. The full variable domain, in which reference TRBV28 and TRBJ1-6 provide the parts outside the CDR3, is DVKVTQSSRYLVKRTGEKVFLECVQDMDHENMFWYRQDPGLGLRLIYFSYDVKMKEKGDIPEGYSVSREKKERFSLILESASTNQTSMYLCATTGSYNSPLHFGNGTRLTVT.

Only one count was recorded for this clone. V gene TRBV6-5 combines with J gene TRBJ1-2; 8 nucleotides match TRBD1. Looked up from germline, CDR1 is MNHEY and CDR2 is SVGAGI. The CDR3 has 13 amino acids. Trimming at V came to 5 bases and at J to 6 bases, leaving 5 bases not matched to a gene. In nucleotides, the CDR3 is TGTGCCAGCAGTCGGGACAGGTACCATGGCTACACCTTC. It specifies CASSRDRYHGYTF.

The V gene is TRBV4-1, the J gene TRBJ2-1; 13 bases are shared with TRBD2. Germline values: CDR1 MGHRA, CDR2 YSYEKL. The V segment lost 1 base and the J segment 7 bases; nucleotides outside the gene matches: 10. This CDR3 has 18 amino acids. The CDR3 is CASSQVPIGTSGENEQFF. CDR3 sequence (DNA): TGCGCCAGCAGCCAAGTGCCCATTGGGACTAGCGGGGAAAATGAGCAGTTCTTC.

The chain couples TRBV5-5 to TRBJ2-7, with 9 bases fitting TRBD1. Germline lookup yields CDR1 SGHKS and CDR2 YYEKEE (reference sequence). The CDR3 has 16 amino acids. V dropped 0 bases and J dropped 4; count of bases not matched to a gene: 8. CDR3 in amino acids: CASSLDPGQGLYEQYF. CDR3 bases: TGTGCCAGCAGCTTGGACCCGGGACAGGGTTTATACGAGCAGTACTTC.

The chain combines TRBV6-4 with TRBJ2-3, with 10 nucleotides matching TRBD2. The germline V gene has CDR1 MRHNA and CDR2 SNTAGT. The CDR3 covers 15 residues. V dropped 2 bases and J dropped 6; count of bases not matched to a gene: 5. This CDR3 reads CASSDLAGEVDTQYF. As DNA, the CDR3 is TGTGCCAGCAGTGACCTAGCGGGGGAGGTCGATACGCAGTATTTT.

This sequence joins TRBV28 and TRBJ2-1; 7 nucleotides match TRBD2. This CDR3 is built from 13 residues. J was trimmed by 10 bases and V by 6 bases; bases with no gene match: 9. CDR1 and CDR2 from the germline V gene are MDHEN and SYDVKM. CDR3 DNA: TGTGCCAGCAGGGGCCCACTAGCGACCGAGCAGTTCTTC. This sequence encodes CASRGPLATEQFF. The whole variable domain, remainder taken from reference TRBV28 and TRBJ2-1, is DVKVTQSSRYLVKRTGEKVFLECVQDMDHENMFWYRQDPGLGLRLIYFSYDVKMKEKGDIPEGYSVSREKKERFSLILESASTNQTSMYLCASRGPLATEQFFGPGTRLTVL.

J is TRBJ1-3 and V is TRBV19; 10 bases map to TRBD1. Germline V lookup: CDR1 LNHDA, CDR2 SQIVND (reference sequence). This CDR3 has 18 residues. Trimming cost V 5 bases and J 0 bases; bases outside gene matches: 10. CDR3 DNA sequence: TGTGCCAGTAGTCGGACAGGGGGATTATTTAACTCTGGAAACACCATATATTTT. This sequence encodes CASSRTGGLFNSGNTIYF.